The 9 T cell receptor beta chains presented below share a single source sample, sequenced in a study of human T cells and chemical hapten exposure. Time point described: patch test 1, 2 weeks after DPC sensitization. Treatment indicated: therapeutic diphenylcyclopropenone sensitization with weekly scalp DPC. The template was total RNA from unfractionated whole blood. One entry per CDR3 protein, called by TCRdb with MiXCR from the RACE reads. The table has over 50,000 distinct CDR3 sequences, approximately 10% seen once. Source: whole blood, taken in connection with sensitization to the hapten diphenylcyclopropenone (DPC). These receptors were obtained from a middle-aged woman with alopecia areata. Some clones in this sample may be carry-over from other donors' samples.

This clonotype was found a few times. The rearrangement uses TRBV4-1 and TRBJ1-5; D gene ambiguous. The CDR3 contains 16 residues. Trimming stripped 1 base from V and 4 bases from J, with 14 bases between. CDR1 MGHRA and CDR2 YSYEKL come from the germline V gene. The CDR3 DNA is TGCGCCAGCAGCCAAGCCATTCTGTCAGCAAATCAGCCCCAGCATTTT. Residues: CASSQAILSANQPQHF.

This clonotype was seen more than once but under ten times. A junction boundary mismatches the germline segment, possibly from a read error. The chain has TRBV14 and TRBJ1-1, with D hard to call. Germline V gene lookup returns CDR1 SGHDN and CDR2 FVKESK. The CDR3 runs 14 residues. This chain's CDR3 is CASSQDRMKTEAFF. As DNA, the CDR3 is TGTGCCAGCAGCCAAGATCGGATGAAGACTGAAGCTTTCTTT. Variable domain in full (rest from reference TRBV14 and TRBJ1-1): EAGVTQFPSHSVIEKGQTVTLRCDPISGHDNLYWYRRVMGKEIKFLLHFVKESKQDESGMPNNRFLAERTGGTYSTLKVQPAELEDSGVYFCASSQDRMKTEAFFGQGTRLTVV.

This chain connects TRBV29-1 to TRBJ2-3, with D possibly TRBD1 on 5 matching bases. Germline V gene lookup returns CDR1 SQVTM and CDR2 ANQGSEA. V was clipped by 3 bases and J by 0 bases, with 10 bases between them. CDR3 length equals 14 residues. The CDR3 region is CSVDQGVSTDTQYF. CDR3 coding DNA: TGCAGCGTTGATCAGGGCGTTAGCACAGATACGCAGTATTTT.

This clonotype was counted ten times or more. Germline is not matched at one junction end, which may reflect a read error. The CDR3 nucleotides are TGTGCCAGCTCTCCACCGGGGGAACAAGAGACCCAGTACTTC. It translates to CASSPPGEQETQYF. J is TRBJ2-5 and V is TRBV18, with D possibly being TRBD2 (6 bases). Germline V gives CDR1 KGHSH, CDR2 LQKENI. The CDR3 contains 14 residues.

This clonotype was counted only a few times. The rearrangement joins TRBV7-2 to TRBJ2-3, with 9 bases matching TRBD2. From germline, CDR1 is SGHTA and CDR2 FQGNSA. This CDR3 is built from 16 residues. V shed 5 bases and J 4 bases; nucleotides not matched to a gene: 10. The CDR3 region has the DNA TGTGCCAGCAGCCTTAGCGGGAGTTTGGTTTCAGATACGCAGTATTTT. Its translation is CASSLSGSLVSDTQYF.

This clonotype was picked up many times. This chain links TRBV9 with TRBJ1-1; possible D gene TRBD1, 6 bases. Trimming took 1 base from V and 4 from J, leaving 8 bases between them. The germline CDR1 and CDR2 sequences are SGDLS and YYNGEE. The length of the CDR3 is 13 residues. The CDR3 is CASSVKGGTEAFF. CDR3 in DNA: TGTGCCAGCAGCGTAAAGGGGGGCACTGAAGCTTTCTTT.

The chain is built from TRBV6-2 or TRBV6-3 and TRBJ2-7; 7 bases match TRBD2. The CDR3 runs 15 residues. J lost 0 bases, V lost 2 bases, and 4 bases had no gene match. Germline CDR1 MNHEY, CDR2 SVGEGT. This CDR3 reads CASSYRGGSSYEQYF. The CDR3 DNA reads as TGTGCCAGCAGTTACCGGGGCGGGAGCTCCTACGAGCAGTACTTC.

The genes are TRBV30 and TRBJ1-2; 8 positions match TRBD1. This CDR3 comprises 15 residues. The J segment lost 2 bases and the V segment lost 2 bases, leaving 7 bases of the junction unmatched. CDR1 GTSNPN and CDR2 SVGIG come from the germline V gene (reference sequence). In DNA, the CDR3 is TGTGCCTGGAGTCCCGACAGGGGATGGAACTATGGCTACACCTTC. Its protein product is CAWSPDRGWNYGYTF.

Only a few counts were recorded for this clonotype. The chain has TRBV12-3 or TRBV12-4 and TRBJ1-5; D ambiguous. Trimming left V 5 bases short and J 3 bases short, with 5 bases between. This CDR3 region has 12 residues. CDR3: CASSPHNQPQHF. In nucleotides, the CDR3 is TGTGCCAGCAGTCCCCACAATCAGCCCCAGCATTTT.